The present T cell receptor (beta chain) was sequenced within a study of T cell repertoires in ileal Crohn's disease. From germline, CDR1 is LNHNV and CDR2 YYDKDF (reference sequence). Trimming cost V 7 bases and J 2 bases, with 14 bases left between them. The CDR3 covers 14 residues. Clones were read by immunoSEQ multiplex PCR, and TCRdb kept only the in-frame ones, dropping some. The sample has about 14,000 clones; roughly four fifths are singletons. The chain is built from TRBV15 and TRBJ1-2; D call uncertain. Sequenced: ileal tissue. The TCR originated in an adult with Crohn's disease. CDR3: CATTPRKLNYGYTF. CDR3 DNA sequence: TGTGCCACCACCCCGAGGAAGCTCAACTATGGCTACACCTTC.